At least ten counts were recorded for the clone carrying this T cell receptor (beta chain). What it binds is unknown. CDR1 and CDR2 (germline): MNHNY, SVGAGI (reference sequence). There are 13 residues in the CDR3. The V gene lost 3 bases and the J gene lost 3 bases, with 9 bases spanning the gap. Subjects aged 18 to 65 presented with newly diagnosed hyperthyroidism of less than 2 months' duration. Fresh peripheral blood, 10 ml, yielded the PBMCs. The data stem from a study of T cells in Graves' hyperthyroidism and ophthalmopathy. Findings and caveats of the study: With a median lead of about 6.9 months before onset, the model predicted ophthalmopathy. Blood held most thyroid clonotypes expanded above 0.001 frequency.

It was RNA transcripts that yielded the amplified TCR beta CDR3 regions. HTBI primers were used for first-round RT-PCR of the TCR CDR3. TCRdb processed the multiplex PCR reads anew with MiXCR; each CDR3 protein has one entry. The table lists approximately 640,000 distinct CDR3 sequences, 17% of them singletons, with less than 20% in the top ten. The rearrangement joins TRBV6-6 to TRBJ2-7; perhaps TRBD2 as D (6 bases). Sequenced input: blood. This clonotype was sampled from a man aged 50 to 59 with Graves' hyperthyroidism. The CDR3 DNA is TGTGCCAGCAGTTATTTGGGGGGCTACGAGCAGTACTTC. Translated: CASSYLGGYEQYF.